This T cell receptor beta chain was identified during a study of CD8+ T cells in alopecia areata. Study information: Patients in the treated group were given tofacitinib by mouth, 5 to 10 mg twice a day.

Once RNA had been extracted, it was reverse transcribed into cDNA to act as the sequencing template. The repertoire was sequenced with immunoSEQ multiplex PCR; TCRdb's copy has only in-frame clones and lacks some. The repertoire consists of about 110,000 clones, with approximately 55% occurring once and the leading ten covering roughly 3.5%. Deletions cut 3 bases from V and 1 base from J, with 18 bases between. CDR1 and CDR2 (germline): LNHNV, YYDKDF (reference sequence). The CDR3 is 17 amino acids. Study-level findings and limits: For patients receiving tofacitinib, scalp clonality and expanded CD8+ clones among the top 100 significantly decreased. It was observed that many expanded lesional clones persisted in scalp and blood during tofacitinib. As there was one nonresponder, how baseline CD8+ expansion relates to response remains uncertain.

This clone was seen a few times. Its specificity is unknown. Noted treatment: oral pan-JAK inhibitor, 5-10 mg twice daily. The input for sequencing was CD4+ T cells sorted from blood, taken at week 24, from a patient treated with tofacitinib. The chain links TRBV15 to TRBJ1-2, with D possibly matching TRBD1 (6 bases). The clonotype comes from a human donor with alopecia areata. CDR3 sequence reads: CATSSGIGQNLNYGYTF. The CDR3 DNA reads TGTGCCACCAGCAGCGGAATAGGACAGAACCTTAACTATGGCTACACCTTC.